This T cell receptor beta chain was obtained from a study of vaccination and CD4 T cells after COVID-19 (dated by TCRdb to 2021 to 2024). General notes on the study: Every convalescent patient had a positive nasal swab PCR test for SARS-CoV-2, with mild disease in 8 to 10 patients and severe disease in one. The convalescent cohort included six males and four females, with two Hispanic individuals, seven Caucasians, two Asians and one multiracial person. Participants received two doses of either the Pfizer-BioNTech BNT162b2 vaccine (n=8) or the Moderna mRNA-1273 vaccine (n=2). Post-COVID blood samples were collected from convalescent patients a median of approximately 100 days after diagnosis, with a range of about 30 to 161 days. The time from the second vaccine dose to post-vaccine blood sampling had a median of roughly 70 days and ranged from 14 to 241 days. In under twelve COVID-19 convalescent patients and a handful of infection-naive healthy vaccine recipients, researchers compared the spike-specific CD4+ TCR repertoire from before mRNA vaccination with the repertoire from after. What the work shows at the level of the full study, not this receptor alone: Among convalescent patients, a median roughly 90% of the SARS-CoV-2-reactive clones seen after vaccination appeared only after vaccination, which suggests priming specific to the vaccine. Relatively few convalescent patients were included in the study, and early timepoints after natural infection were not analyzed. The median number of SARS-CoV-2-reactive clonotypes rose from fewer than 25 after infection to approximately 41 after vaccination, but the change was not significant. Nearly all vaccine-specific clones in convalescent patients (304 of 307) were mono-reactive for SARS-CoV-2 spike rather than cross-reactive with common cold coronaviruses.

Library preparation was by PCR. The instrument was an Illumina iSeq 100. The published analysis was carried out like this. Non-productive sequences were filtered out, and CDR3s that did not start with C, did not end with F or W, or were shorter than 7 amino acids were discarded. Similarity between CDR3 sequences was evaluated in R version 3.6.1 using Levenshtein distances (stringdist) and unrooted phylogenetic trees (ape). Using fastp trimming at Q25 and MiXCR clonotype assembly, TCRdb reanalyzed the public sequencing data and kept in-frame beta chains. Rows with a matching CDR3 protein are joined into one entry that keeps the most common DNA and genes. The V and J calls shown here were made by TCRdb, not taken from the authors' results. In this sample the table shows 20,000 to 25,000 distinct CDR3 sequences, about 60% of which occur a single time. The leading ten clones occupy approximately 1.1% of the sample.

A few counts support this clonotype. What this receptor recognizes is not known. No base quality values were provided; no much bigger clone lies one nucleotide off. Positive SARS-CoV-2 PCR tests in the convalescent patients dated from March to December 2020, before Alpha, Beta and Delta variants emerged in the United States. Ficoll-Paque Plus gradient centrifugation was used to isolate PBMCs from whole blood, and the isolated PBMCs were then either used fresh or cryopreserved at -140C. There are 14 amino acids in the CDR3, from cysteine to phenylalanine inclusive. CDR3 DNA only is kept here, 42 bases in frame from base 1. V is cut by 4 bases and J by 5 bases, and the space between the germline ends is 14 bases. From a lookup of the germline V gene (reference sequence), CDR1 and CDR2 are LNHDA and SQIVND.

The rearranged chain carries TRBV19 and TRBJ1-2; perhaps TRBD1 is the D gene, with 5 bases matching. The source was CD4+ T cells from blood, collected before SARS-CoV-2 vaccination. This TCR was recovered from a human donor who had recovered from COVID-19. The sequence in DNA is TGTGCCAGTAGTAGGAGGACTGAGGGGTATGGCTACACCTTC. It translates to CASSRRTEGYGYTF. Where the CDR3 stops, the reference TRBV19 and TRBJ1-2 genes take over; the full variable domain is DGGITQSPKYLFRKEGQNVTLSCEQNLNHDAMYWYRQDPGQGLRLIYYSQIVNDFQKGDIAEGYSVSREKKESFPLTVTSAQKNPTAFYLCASSRRTEGYGYTFGSGTRLTVV.